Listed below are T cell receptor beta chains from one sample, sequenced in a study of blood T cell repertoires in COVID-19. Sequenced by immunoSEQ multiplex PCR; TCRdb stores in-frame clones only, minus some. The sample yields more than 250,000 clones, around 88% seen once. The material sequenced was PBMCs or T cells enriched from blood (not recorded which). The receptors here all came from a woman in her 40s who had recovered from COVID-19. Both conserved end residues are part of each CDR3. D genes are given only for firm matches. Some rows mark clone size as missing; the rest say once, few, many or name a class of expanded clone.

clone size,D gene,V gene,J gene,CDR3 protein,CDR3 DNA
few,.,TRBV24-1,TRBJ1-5,CATSDAGGGNQPQHF,TGTGCCACCAGTGATGCAGGTGGTGGCAATCAGCCCCAGCATTTT
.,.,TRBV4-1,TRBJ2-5,CASSHQAVGYQETQYF,TGCGCCAGCAGCCACCAAGCGGTGGGGTACCAAGAGACCCAGTACTTC
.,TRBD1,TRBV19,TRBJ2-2,CASSTRQGGELFF,TGTGCCAGTAGTACCCGACAGGGCGGGGAGCTGTTTTTT
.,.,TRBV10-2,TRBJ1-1,CASNGRNTEAFF,TGCGCCAGCAACGGGAGGAACACTGAAGCTTTCTTT
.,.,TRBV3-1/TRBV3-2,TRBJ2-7,CASSSGDEQYF,TGTGCCAGCAGCTCGGGGGACGAGCAGTACTTC
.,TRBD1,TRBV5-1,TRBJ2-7,CASSSNPSGTGSYEQYF,TGCGCCAGCAGCTCAAATCCTTCCGGGACAGGTTCCTACGAGCAGTACTTC
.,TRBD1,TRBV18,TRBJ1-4,CASSRGQGTNEKLFF,TGTGCCAGCTCAAGGGGACAGGGGACTAATGAAAAACTGTTTTTT
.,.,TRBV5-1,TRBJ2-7,CASSSRTPPYEQYF,TGCGCCAGCAGCTCCCGGACTCCCCCCTACGAGCAGTACTTC
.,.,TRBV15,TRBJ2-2,CATTNTGELFF,TGTGCCACTACGAACACCGGGGAGCTGTTTTTT
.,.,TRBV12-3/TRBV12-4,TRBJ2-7,CASSLTSREQYF,TGTGCCAGCAGTTTAACCTCTAGGGAGCAGTACTTC
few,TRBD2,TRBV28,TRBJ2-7,CASSSGTVREGYF,TGTGCCAGCAGTTCCGGGACGGTAAGGGAGGGGTACTTC
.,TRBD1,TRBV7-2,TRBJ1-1,CASSLGGQVTEAFF,TGTGCCAGCAGCTTAGGGGGACAGGTCACTGAAGCTTTCTTT
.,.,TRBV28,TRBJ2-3,CASSFNRATDTQYF,TGTGCCAGCAGTTTTAACAGGGCCACAGATACGCAGTATTTT
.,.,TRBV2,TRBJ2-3,CASTIQADTQYF,TGTGCCAGCACCATACAGGCAGATACGCAGTATTTT
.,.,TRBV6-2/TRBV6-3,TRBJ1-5,CASSLPQGGDQPQHF,TGTGCCAGCAGTTTACCCCAGGGAGGGGATCAGCCCCAGCATTTT
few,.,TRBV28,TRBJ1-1,CASIHQGNTEAFF,TGTGCCAGCATTCATCAGGGGAACACTGAAGCTTTCTTT
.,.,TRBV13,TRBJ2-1,CASSPRSGTYNEQFF,TGTGCCAGCAGCCCCCGGAGCGGAACCTACAATGAGCAGTTCTTC
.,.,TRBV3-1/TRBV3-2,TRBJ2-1,CASSQKGDNEQFF,TGTGCCAGCAGCCAAAAGGGGGACAATGAGCAGTTCTTC
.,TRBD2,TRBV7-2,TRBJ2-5,CASSRGGRPPETQYF,TGTGCCAGCAGTCGTGGCGGGAGGCCCCCAGAGACCCAGTACTTC
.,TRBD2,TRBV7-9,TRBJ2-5,CASILAGANQETQYF,TGTGCCAGCATCCTAGCGGGAGCGAATCAAGAGACCCAGTACTTC
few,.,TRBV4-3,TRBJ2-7,CASSQSPGFYEQYF,TGCGCCAGCAGCCAATCCCCGGGATTCTACGAGCAGTACTTC
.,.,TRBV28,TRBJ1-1,CASQGSNTEAFF,TGTGCCAGTCAGGGGTCGAACACTGAAGCTTTCTTT
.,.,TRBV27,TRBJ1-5,CASSLGAGTQPQHF,TGTGCCAGCAGTTTGGGGGCTGGCACTCAGCCCCAGCATTTT
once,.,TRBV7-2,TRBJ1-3,CASSLGSPVSGNTIYF,TGTGCCAGCAGCTTAGGGTCCCCGGTCTCTGGAAACACCATATATTTT
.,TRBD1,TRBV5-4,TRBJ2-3,CASSSRDRGVQDTQYF,TGTGCCAGCAGCTCCCGGGACAGGGGGGTTCAGGATACGCAGTATTTT
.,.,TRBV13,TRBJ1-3,CASSLRAPSGNTIYF,TGTGCCAGCAGCTTGAGGGCCCCCTCTGGAAACACCATATATTTT
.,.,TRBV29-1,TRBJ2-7,CSVNVVDDRPYEQYF,TGCAGCGTGAATGTTGTGGACGACAGGCCCTACGAGCAGTACTTC
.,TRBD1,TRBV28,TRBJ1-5,CASSLQGGQQPQHF,TGTGCCAGCAGTTTACAGGGGGGACAGCAGCCCCAGCATTTT
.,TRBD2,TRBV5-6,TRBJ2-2,CASSPFGTKSQTGELFF,TGTGCCAGCAGCCCCTTCGGGACTAAAAGTCAAACCGGGGAGCTGTTTTTT
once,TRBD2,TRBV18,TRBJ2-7,CASSPPGLAGHYEQYF,TGTGCCAGCTCACCACCAGGACTAGCGGGGCACTACGAGCAGTACTTC
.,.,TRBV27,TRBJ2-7,CASSLSIWRAGNEQYF,TGTGCCAGCAGTTTATCGATTTGGAGGGCCGGTAACGAGCAGTACTTC
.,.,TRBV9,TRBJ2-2,CASNRRGATGELFF,TGTGCCAGCAACCGCAGGGGGGCCACCGGGGAGCTGTTTTTT
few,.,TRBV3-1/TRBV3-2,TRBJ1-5,CASSLSYNNQPQHF,TGTGCCAGCAGCCTTTCCTATAACAATCAGCCCCAGCATTTT
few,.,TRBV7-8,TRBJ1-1,CASCQGRNTEAFF,TGTGCCAGTTGCCAGGGCCGGAACACTGAAGCTTTCTTT
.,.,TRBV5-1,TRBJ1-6,CASTLGGDGWSPLHF,TGCGCCAGCACCCTAGGAGGTGACGGGTGGTCACCCCTCCACTTT
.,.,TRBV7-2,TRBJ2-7,CASSLDREHEQYF,TGTGCCAGCAGCTTAGACAGGGAACACGAGCAGTACTTC
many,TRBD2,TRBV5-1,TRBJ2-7,CASSSLGTSGYEQYF,TGCGCCAGCAGCTCCCTAGGGACTAGCGGCTACGAGCAGTACTTC
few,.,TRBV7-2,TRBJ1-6,CASGLPGFTTGSPLHF,TGTGCCAGCGGCCTACCAGGTTTCACAACGGGGTCACCCCTCCACTTT
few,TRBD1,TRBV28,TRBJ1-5,CASSLPGQGSQHF,TGTGCCAGCAGTCTACCGGGACAGGGGTCCCAGCATTTT
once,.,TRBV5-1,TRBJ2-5,CASGLDLREETQYF,TGCGCCAGCGGCCTCGACTTGAGGGAAGAGACCCAGTACTTC
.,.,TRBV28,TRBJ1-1,CASSSVDTEAFF,TGTGCCAGCAGTTCGGTGGACACTGAAGCTTTCTTT
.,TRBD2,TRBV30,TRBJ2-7,CAWSPHPGLADYEQYF,TGTGCCTGGAGTCCCCACCCGGGACTAGCGGATTACGAGCAGTACTTC
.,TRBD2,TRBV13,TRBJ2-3,CASSSVRTSGTDTQYF,TGTGCCAGCAGCTCCGTACGGACTAGCGGGACAGATACGCAGTATTTT
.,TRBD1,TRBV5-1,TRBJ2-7,CASGPLTGETYEQYF,TGCGCCAGCGGACCCTTGACAGGGGAGACCTACGAGCAGTACTTC
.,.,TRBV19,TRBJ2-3,CASSLQYLGTDTQYF,TGTGCCAGTAGTCTACAGTACCTTGGCACAGATACGCAGTATTTT
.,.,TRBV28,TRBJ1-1,CASSLDTALEAFF,TGTGCCAGCAGTTTAGACACGGCTTTAGAAGCTTTCTTT
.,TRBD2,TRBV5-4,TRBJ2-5,CASSLVGTSGSETQYF,TGTGCCAGCAGCTTGGTCGGGACTAGCGGGAGCGAGACCCAGTACTTC
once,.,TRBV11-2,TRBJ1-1,CASSPLGGGTEAFF,TGTGCCAGCAGCCCCTTGGGGGGAGGCACTGAAGCTTTCTTT
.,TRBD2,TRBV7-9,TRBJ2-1,CASRTLAGVYNEQFF,TGTGCCAGCAGGACCCTAGCGGGAGTATACAATGAGCAGTTCTTC
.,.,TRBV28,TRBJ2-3,CASTPPGHSTDTQYF,TGTGCCAGCACCCCCCCGGGACACAGCACAGATACGCAGTATTTT
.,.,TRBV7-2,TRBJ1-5,CASSLDSTSGIGQPQHF,TGTGCCAGCAGCTTAGACTCCACTTCGGGGATAGGGCAGCCCCAGCATTTT
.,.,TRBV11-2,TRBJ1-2,CASSFQSVIWGYTF,TGTGCCAGCAGCTTCCAATCAGTAATATGGGGCTACACCTTC